This T cell receptor (beta chain) was sequenced for a study of T cell clonality in common variable immunodeficiency. Both groups were predominantly of Caucasian heritage. The study, taken as a whole, reports: Compared with healthy controls, CVID subjects showed increased TCRbeta clonality, mostly in about a third. T cell subpopulation sequencing would be needed to explain CVID clonality. In common variable immunodeficiency, TCR beta chains reportedly carried fewer deletions and N-nucleotide insertions.

V was shortened by 2 bases and J by 6 bases, with 12 bases between the two germline ends. This CDR3 comprises 14 residues. Germline V gene lookup returns CDR1 SNHLY and CDR2 FYNNEI. Here immunoSEQ multiplex PCR was the method, and the copy in TCRdb shows in-frame clones only, minus some. This sample comprises tens of thousands of clones, none seen once only. At least ten counts were recorded for this clone. What it recognizes is unknown. The read gets to within 3 residues of the CDR3 end, and the germline J gene fills in the rest. The origin of this receptor is a person aged 18-70 years in good health. The sequenced material came from peripheral blood mononuclear cells. V is TRBV2 and J is TRBJ2-3; the D gene is possibly TRBD2 (5 bases). The CDR3 bases that were read are TGTGCCAGCAGTGAATTGTCTAGCATGGATACG. Its translation: CASSELSSMDT. In full, the CDR3 reads CASSELSSMDTQYF.